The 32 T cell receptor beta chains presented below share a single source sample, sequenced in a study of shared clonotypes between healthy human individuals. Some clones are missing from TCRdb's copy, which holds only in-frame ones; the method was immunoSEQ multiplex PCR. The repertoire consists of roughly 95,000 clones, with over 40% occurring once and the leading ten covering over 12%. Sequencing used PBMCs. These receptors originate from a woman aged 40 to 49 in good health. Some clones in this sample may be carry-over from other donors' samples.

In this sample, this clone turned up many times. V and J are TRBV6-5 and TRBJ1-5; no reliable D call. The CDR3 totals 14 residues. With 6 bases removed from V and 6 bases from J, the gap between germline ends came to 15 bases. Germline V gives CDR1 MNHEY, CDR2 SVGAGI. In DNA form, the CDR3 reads TGTGCCAGCAGCTCCCACTTACAAGGTCAGCCCCAGCATTTT. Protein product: CASSSHLQGQPQHF.

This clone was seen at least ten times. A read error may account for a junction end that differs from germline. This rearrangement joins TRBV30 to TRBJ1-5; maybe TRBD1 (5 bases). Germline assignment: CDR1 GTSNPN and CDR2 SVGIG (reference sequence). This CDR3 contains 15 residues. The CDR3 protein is CAWRDGGGRNQPQHF. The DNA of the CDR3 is TGTGCATGGAGGGACGGGGGGGGAAGGAATCAGCCCCAGCATTTT.

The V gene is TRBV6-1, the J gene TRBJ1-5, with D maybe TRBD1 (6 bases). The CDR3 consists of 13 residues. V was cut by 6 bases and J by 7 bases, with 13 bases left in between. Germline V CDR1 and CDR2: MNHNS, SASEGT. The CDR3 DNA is TGTGCCAGCAGACTTACAGGGTTGCAGCCCCAGCATTTT. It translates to CASRLTGLQPQHF.

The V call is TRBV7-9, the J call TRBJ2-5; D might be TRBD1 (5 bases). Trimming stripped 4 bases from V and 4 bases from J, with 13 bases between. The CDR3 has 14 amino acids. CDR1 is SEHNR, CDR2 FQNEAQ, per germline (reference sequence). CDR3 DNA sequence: TGTGCCAGCAGCTCCAGGGTATCGGGAGAGACCCAGTACTTC. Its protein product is CASSSRVSGETQYF.

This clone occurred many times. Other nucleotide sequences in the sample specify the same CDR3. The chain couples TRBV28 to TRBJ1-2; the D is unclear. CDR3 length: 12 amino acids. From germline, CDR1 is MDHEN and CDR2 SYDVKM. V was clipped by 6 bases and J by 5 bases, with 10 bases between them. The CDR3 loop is CASSLRLYGYTF. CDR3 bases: TGTGCCAGCAGCCTTCGACTGTATGGCTACACCTTC.

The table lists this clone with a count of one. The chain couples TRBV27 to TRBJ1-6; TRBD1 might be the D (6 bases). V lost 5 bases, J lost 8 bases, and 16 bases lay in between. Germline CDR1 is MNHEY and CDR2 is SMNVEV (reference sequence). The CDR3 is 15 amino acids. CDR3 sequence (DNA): TGTGCCAGCAGTGCCTTGAGGGGGGCGGATTCACCCCTCCACTTT. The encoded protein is CASSALRGADSPLHF.

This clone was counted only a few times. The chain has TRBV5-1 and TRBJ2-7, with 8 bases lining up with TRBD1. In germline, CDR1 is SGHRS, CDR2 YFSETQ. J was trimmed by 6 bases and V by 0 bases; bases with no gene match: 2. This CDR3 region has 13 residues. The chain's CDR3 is CASSLATGGEQYF. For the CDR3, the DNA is TGCGCCAGCAGCTTGGCTACAGGGGGCGAGCAGTACTTC.

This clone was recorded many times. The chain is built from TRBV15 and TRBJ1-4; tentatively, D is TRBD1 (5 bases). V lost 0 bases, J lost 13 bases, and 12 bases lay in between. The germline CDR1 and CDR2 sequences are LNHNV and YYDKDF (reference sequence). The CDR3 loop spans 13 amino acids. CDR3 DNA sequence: TGTGCCACCAGCAGAGATCTCAGGGAGCGACTGTTTTTT. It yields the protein CATSRDLRERLFF.

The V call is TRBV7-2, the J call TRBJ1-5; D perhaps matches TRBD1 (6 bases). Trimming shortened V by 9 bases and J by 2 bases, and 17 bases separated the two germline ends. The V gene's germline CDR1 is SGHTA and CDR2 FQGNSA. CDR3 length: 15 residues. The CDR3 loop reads CASVMWGLGNQPQHF. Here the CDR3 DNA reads TGTGCCAGTGTAATGTGGGGGCTTGGCAATCAGCCCCAGCATTTT.

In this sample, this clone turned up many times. This chain's CDR3 is CASSRASAGGSTDTQYF. CDR3 sequence (DNA): TGCGCCAGCAGCCGGGCCTCTGCGGGAGGAAGCACAGATACGCAGTATTTT. The chain uses TRBV4-3 and TRBJ2-3; 8 bases line up with TRBD2. After removal of 4 bases from V and 0 bases from J, the junction contained 9 bases not matched to a gene. This CDR3 spans 17 amino acids. Per the germline V gene, CDR1 is LGHNA and CDR2 is YSLEER.

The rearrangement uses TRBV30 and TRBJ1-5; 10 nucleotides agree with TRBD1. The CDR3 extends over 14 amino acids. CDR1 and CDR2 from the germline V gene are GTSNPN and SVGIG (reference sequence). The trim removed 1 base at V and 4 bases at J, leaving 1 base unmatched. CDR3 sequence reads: CAWSGTGGNQPQHF. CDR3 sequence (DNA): TGTGCCTGGAGTGGGACAGGGGGGAATCAGCCCCAGCATTTT.

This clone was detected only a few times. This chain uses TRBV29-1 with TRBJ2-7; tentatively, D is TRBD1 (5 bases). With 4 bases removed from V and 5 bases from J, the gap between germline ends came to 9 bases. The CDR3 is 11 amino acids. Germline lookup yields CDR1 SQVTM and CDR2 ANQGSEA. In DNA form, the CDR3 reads TGCAGCGTTGGGTGGGGCCACGAGCAGTACTTC. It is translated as CSVGWGHEQYF.

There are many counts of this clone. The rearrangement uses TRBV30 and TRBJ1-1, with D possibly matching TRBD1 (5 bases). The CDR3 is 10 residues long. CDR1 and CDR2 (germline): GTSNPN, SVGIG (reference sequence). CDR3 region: CAGRDTEAFF. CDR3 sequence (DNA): TGTGCGGGCAGGGACACTGAAGCTTTCTTT.

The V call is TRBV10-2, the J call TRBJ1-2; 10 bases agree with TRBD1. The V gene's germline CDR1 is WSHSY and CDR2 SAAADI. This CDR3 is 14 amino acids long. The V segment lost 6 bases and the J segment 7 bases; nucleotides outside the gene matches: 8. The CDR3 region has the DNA TGCGCCAGCAGCGACGGGACAGGGGTTGGTGGCTACACCTTC. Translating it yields CASSDGTGVGGYTF.

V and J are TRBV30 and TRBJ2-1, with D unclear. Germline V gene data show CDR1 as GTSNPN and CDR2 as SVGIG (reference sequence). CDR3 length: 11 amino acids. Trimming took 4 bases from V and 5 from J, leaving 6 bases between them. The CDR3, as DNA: TGTGCCTGGACGCGTGACAATGAGCAGTTCTTC. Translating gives CAWTRDNEQFF.

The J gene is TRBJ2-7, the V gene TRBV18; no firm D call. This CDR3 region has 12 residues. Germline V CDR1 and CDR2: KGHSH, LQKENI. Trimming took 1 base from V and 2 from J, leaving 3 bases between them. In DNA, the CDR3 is TGTGCCAGCTCACCACAGGCCTACGAGCAGTACTTC. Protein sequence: CASSPQAYEQYF.

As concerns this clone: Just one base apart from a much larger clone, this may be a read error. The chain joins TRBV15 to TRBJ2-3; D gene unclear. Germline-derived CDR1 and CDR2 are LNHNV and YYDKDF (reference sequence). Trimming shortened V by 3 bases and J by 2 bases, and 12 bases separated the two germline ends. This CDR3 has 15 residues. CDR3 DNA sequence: TGTGCCACCAGCAGTGCGAATGACCACACAGATACGCAGTATTTT. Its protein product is CATSSANDHTDTQYF.

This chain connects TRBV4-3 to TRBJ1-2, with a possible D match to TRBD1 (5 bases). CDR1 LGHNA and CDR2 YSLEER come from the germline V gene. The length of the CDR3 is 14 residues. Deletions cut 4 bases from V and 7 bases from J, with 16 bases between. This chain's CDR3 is CASSRDGRVGGYTF. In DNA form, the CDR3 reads TGCGCCAGCAGCCGGGACGGACGTGTTGGTGGCTACACCTTC.

This CDR3 reads CASSPRTRDRDYEQYF. The CDR3 DNA reads TGTGCCAGCAGCCCACGAACTCGGGACAGGGACTACGAGCAGTACTTC. The gene calls are TRBV7-9 and TRBJ2-7; 9 bases align to TRBD1. V lost 5 bases to trimming and J lost 3 bases; unmatched junction nucleotides: 11. In germline, CDR1 is SEHNR, CDR2 FQNEAQ (reference sequence). The CDR3 is 16 amino acids. Full variable domain (rest looked up from reference TRBV7-9 and TRBJ2-7): DTGVSQNPRHKITKRGQNVTFRCDPISEHNRLYWYRQTLGQGPEFLTYFQNEAQLEKSRLLSDRFSAERPKGSFSTLEIQRTEQGDSAMYLCASSPRTRDRDYEQYFGPGTRLTVT.

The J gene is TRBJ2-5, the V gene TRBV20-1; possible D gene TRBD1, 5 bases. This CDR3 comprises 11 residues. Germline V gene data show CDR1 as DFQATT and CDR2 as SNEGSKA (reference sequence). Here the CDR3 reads CSVGAVETQYF. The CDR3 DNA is TGCAGCGTAGGGGCGGTGGAGACCCAGTACTTC.

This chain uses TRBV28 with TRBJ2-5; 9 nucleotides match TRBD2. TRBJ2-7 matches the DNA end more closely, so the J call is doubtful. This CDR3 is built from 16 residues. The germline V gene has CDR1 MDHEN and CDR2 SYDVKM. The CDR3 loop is CASSPSLAGLSYEQYF. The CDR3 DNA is TGTGCCAGCAGTCCATCTCTAGCGGGACTCTCCTACGAGCAGTACTTC.

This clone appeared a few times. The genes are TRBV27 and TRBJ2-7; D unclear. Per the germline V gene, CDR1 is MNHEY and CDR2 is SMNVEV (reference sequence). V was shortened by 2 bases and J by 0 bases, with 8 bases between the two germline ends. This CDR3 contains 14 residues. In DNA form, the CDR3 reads TGTGCCAGCAGTTTAGTGGCCAACTCCTACGAGCAGTACTTC. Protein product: CASSLVANSYEQYF.

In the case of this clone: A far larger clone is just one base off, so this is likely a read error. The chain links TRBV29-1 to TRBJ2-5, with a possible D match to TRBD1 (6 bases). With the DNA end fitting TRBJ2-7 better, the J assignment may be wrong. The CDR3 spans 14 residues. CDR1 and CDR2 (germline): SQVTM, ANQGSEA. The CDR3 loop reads CNVLKDQGSYEQYF. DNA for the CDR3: TGCAACGTTCTCAAGGATCAGGGGAGCTACGAGCAGTACTTC.

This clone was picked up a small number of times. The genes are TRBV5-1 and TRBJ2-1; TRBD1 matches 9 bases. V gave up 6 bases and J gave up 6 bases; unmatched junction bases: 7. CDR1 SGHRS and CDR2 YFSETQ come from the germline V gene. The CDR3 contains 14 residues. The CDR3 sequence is CASTPGQGANEQFF. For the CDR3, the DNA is TGCGCCAGCACGCCGGGACAGGGCGCCAATGAGCAGTTCTTC.

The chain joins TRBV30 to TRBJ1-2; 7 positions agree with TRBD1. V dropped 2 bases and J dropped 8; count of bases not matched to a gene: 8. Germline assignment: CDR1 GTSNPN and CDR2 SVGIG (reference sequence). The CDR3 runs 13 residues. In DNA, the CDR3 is TGTGCCTGGAGTCCAGGGGGGTCGGGCGGCTACACCTTC. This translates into CAWSPGGSGGYTF.

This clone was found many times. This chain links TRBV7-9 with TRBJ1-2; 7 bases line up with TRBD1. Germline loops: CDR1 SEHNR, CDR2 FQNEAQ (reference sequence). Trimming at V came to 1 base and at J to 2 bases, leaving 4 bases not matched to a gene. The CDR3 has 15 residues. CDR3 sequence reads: CASSLGGGANYGYTF. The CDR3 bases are TGTGCCAGCAGCTTAGGAGGGGGCGCGAACTATGGCTACACCTTC.

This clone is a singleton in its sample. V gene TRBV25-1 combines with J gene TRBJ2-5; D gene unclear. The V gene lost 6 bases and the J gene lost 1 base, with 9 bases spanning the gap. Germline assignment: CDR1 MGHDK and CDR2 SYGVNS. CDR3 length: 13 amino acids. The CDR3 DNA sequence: TGTGCCAGCAGCAGGAAGACCCAAGAGACCCAGTACTTC. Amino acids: CASSRKTQETQYF.

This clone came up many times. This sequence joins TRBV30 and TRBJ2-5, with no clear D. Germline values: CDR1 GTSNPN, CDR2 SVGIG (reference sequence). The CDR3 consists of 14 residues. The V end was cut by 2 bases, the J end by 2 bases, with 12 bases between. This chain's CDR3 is CAWSSGVVQETQYF. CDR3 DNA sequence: TGTGCCTGGAGTTCGGGCGTGGTTCAAGAGACCCAGTACTTC.

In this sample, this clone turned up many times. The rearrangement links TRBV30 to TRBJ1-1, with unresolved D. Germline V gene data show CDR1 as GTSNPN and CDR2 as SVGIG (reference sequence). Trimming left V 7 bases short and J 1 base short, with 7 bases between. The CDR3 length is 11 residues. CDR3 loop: CAYRENTEAFF. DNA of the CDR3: TGTGCCTATAGAGAGAACACTGAAGCTTTCTTT.

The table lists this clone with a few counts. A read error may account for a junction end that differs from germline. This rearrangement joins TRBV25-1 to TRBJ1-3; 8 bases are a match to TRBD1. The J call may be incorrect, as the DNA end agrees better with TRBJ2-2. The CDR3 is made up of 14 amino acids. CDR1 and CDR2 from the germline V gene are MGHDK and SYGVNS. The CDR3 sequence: CASGDRMNIGELFF. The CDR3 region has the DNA TGTGCCAGCGGGGACAGGATGAACATCGGGGAGCTGTTTTTT.

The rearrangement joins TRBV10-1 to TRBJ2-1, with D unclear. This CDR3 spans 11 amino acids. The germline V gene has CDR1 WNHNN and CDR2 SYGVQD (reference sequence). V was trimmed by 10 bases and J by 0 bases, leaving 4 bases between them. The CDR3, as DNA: TGCGCCACGAGCTCCTACAATGAGCAGTTCTTC. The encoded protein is CATSSYNEQFF.

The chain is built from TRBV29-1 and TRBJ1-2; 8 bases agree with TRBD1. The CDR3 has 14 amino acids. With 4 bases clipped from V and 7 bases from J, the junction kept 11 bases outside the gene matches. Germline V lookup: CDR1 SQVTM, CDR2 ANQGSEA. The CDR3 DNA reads TGCAGCGTTGGGACAGGGCTCACTTCGGGTGGCTACACCTTC. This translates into CSVGTGLTSGGYTF.